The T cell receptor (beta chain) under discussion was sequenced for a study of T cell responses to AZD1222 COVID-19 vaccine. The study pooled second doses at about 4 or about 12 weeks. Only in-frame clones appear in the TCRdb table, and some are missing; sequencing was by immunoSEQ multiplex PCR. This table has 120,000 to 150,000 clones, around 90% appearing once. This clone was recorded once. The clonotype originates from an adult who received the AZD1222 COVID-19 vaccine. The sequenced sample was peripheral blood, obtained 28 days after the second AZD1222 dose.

CDR3 nucleotides: TGTGCCAGCAGCCCCCTGAGCCGCGAGCAGTACTTC. As protein: CASSPLSREQYF. The rearrangement joins TRBV28 to TRBJ2-7, with D uncertain. CDR3 size: 12 residues. Germline-derived CDR1 and CDR2 are MDHEN and SYDVKM. V lost 6 bases and J lost 6, with 12 bases in between.